This T cell receptor (beta chain) originates from a study of OX40 agonist ivuxolimab in advanced cancers. Overall study: With a range of roughly 20 to 80, age averaged approximately 60 years, and approximately 83% were male.

The data were produced by immunoSEQ multiplex PCR, yet TCRdb's version contains in-frame clones alone and is incomplete. The sample lists approximately 46,000 clones; 60% to 80% were seen once. A remark on this clone: Its antigen is currently unknown.

Blood samples were obtained at baseline, cycle 4 day 1, and cycle 7 day 1. The length of the CDR3 is 21 residues. Germline CDR1 is SGHRS and CDR2 is YFSETQ. V shed 4 bases, J shed 3 bases, and the junction held 19 bases outside the gene matches. Whole-study results and caveats: In the expanded peripheral T cells, antigen specificity was never determined.

The genes are TRBV5-1 and TRBJ2-1; TRBD2 matches 13 bases. The receptor's source is an adult with an advanced solid tumor such as melanoma, head and neck, liver or kidney cancer. The source material was CD4+ or CD8+ T cells sorted from blood, sampled in a trial of the OX40 agonist ivuxolimab. CDR3 sequence reads: CASSGTSGLAGIPVNYNEQFF. The CDR3, as DNA: TGCGCCAGCAGCGGAACGTCGGGACTAGCGGGAATACCAGTAAACTACAATGAGCAGTTCTTC.